This T cell receptor beta chain was sequenced in a study of T cell responses to AZD1222 COVID-19 vaccine. Study outcomes and limitations: The study found Spike-specific TCR breadth and depth rose after two AZD1222 doses. Only 5 or 6 people who got AZD1222 tested seropositive at baseline.

Remarks on this clone: Its antigen is not known.

TCRdb keeps only in-frame clones here, not all; method: immunoSEQ multiplex PCR. The sample comprises under 200,000 clones, about 92% of which are singletons, and less than 4.5% rests with the top ten. Germline lookup yields CDR1 MDHEN and CDR2 SYDVKM. V was shortened by 7 bases and J by 7 bases, with 17 bases between the two germline ends. CDR3 length: 15 amino acids. Sequencing used peripheral blood, obtained on day 0 of MenACWY control vaccination. The TCR sequence derives from an adult in good health. This chain connects TRBV28 to TRBJ1-6; D ambiguous. The CDR3 region is CASISVARANSPLHF. The CDR3 nucleotides read TGTGCCAGCATTTCAGTAGCAAGGGCGAATTCACCCCTCCACTTT.